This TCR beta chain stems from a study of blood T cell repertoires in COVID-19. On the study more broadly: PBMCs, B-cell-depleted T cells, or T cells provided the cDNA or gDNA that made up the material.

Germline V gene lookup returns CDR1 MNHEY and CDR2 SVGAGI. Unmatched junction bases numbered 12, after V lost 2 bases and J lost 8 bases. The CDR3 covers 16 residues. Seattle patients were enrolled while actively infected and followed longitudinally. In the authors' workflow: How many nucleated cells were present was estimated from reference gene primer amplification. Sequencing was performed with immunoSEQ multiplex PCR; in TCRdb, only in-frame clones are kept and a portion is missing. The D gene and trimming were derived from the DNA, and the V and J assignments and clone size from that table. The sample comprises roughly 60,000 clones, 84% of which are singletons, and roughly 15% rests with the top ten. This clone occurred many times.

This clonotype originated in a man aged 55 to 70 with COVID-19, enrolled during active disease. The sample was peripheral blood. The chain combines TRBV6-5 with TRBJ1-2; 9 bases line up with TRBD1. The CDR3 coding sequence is TGTGCCAGCAGTTACACCGGGACAGGGAATTGGAAAGGCTACACCTTC. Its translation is CASSYTGTGNWKGYTF.